This T cell receptor (beta chain) was obtained from a study of blood T cell repertoires in COVID-19. About the study: Acute and convalescent COVID-19 samples came from the United States, Italy and Spain. The cDNA or gDNA used as material had been derived from T cells, B-cell-depleted T cells, or PBMCs.

Method: immunoSEQ multiplex PCR; TCRdb's copy keeps in-frame clones and lacks some. The sample has under 200,000 clones; over 70% are singletons. This CDR3 is 17 amino acids long. Per germline, CDR1 SGHRS and CDR2 YFSETQ. J lost 6 bases, V lost 3 bases, and 13 bases had no gene match. This sequence joins TRBV5-1 and TRBJ2-3; TRBD2 matches at 10 bases. The receptor was isolated from a woman between 40 and 55 years old with acute COVID-19. The material sequenced was PBMCs or T cells enriched from blood (not recorded which). The CDR3 DNA is TGCGCCAGCAGCTCTGGGGCCCTCACTAGCGGGGCGGATACGCAGTATTTT. Encoded protein: CASSSGALTSGADTQYF. The complete variable domain, with remaining parts taken from reference TRBV5-1 and TRBJ2-3, reads KAGVTQTPRYLIKTRGQQVTLSCSPISGHRSVSWYQQTPGQGLQFLFEYFSETQRNKGNFPGRFSGRQFSNSRSEMNVSTLELGDSALYLCASSSGALTSGADTQYFGPGTRLTVL.